This T cell receptor beta chain was recorded in a study of beta chain features in type 1 diabetes. Sequencing targeted expressed TCRB transcripts, as all isolated RNA had been reverse transcribed. The study sequenced naive, central memory and regulatory T cell samples to an average of about 3.8 million reads. Assay: immunoSEQ multiplex PCR; the TCRdb copy retains only in-frame clones and omits some. This table holds 55,000 to 85,000 clones, approximately 50% found once. General study points: In every one of the four CD4+ subsets, TCRB CDR3s were moderately but significantly shorter in Type 1 diabetes patients. When cDNA is sequenced, cells with high TCR expression could be over-represented.

In this sample, this clone turned up a few times. Its antigen is as yet unknown. V lost 5 bases and J lost 3, with 8 bases in between. The CDR3 covers 13 residues. Germline assignment: CDR1 SGHTA and CDR2 FQGNSA. The genes are TRBV7-2 and TRBJ1-5, with a possible D match to TRBD1 (6 bases). Sequenced sample: central memory CD4+ T cells from blood. The clonotype originates from a man younger than 45 with type 1 diabetes. The CDR3 coding sequence is TGTGCCAGCAGCACAGGGACCAATCAGCCCCAGCATTTT. Protein product: CASSTGTNQPQHF.